The entry below describes one T cell receptor beta chain. Its matching antigen is unknown. This CDR3 has 17 amino acids. Germline V CDR1 and CDR2: SGHNT, YYREEE (reference sequence). V trimming: 6 bases; J trimming: 0 bases; junction bases outside the gene matches: 12. The data originate from a study of long-term antiretroviral therapy in people with HIV. Investigators performed immunoSEQ version v3.0 at survey level. Here immunoSEQ multiplex PCR was the method, and the copy in TCRdb shows in-frame clones only, minus some. The sample holds roughly 10,000 clones; 65% to 85% are singletons and the top ten take more than 15%. Clinicians in the United States treated all participants with HIV. Study findings and constraints: Pre-ART expanded TRB clones stayed dominant throughout, though often decreasing after ART. Narrower CDR3 length ranges marked HIV repertoires relative to controls. Diversity increased after ART yet remained lower than in transplant donor controls.

This chain uses TRBV5-4 with TRBJ2-3, with 8 positions matching TRBD2. The sequence was obtained from a man aged 40-49 years with HIV. This specimen consisted of unsorted PBMCs, obtained 1.8 years after starting antiretroviral therapy. The CDR3 DNA sequence: TGTGCCAGCAACATTTTTGGGTCTAGCGGGAGCACAGATACGCAGTATTTT. Protein product: CASNIFGSSGSTDTQYF.